What follows are 14 T cell receptor beta chains derived from one specimen sequenced in a study of cytomegalovirus exposure and HLA in healthy donors. Some clones are missing from TCRdb's copy, which holds only in-frame ones; the method was immunoSEQ multiplex PCR. The table lists 150,000 to 200,000 clones, roughly nine tenths of them singletons. The specimen sequenced was PBMCs. The receptors come from a woman in her 30s in good health and CMV-seronegative.

V gene TRBV15 combines with J gene TRBJ2-7; TRBD1 or TRBD2 may be the D gene (7 bases each). This CDR3 has 14 amino acids. V was cut by 5 bases and J by 4 bases, with 15 bases left in between. CDR1 and CDR2 (germline): LNHNV, YYDKDF (reference sequence). CDR3 in amino acids: CATSSTGRGYEQYF. The CDR3, as DNA: TGTGCCACCAGCTCGACAGGGAGGGGGTACGAGCAGTACTTC.

The gene calls are TRBV7-2 and TRBJ2-6; maybe TRBD1 (5 bases). V shed 2 bases and J shed 2 bases, with 7 bases lying between them. The CDR3 spans 15 residues. CDR1 SGHTA and CDR2 FQGNSA come from the germline V gene. The CDR3 DNA follows: TGTGCCAGCAGCTTACAGGGTCCTGGGGCCAACGTCCTGACTTTC. Protein sequence: CASSLQGPGANVLTF.

The chain uses TRBV14 and TRBJ2-1; D possibly corresponds to TRBD2 (6 bases). V lost 6 bases and J 5 bases, leaving 20 bases between the germline ends. The germline CDR1 and CDR2 sequences are SGHDN and FVKESK. This CDR3 comprises 16 residues. CDR3 nucleotide sequence: TGTGCCAGCAGATCGGGGGAACACTCCTCTAACAATGAGCAGTTCTTC. Encoded protein: CASRSGEHSSNNEQFF.

The chain joins TRBV25-1 to TRBJ2-5; no clear D. The CDR3 is 12 residues long. Between the trimmed V and J ends, which lost 3 bases and 6 bases, there was a span of 8 bases. Per the germline V gene, CDR1 is MGHDK and CDR2 is SYGVNS. The CDR3, as DNA: TGTGCCAGCAGTGATATCCCCCAGACCCAGTACTTC. This codes for CASSDIPQTQYF.

V and J are TRBV25-1 and TRBJ2-1; the match to TRBD1 covers 11 bases. Germline V gene data show CDR1 as MGHDK and CDR2 as SYGVNS. Trimming at V came to 5 bases and at J to 0 bases, leaving 3 bases not matched to a gene. This CDR3 has 16 residues. The CDR3 coding sequence is TGTGCCAGCAGTTGGGACAGGGGGATCTCCTACAATGAGCAGTTCTTC. Its translation: CASSWDRGISYNEQFF.

This chain links TRBV7-9 with TRBJ1-5, with D perhaps matching TRBD1 (5 bases). There are 14 residues in the CDR3. Deletions cut 5 bases from V and 3 bases from J, with 11 bases between. Germline CDR1 and CDR2: SEHNR and FQNEAQ (reference sequence). CDR3 sequence: CASSQLDNNQPQHF. For the CDR3, the DNA is TGTGCCAGCAGCCAACTGGACAACAATCAGCCCCAGCATTTT.

As concerns this clone: Germline and junction disagree at one end, which may indicate a read error. The chain combines TRBV2 with TRBJ2-1, with a possible D match to TRBD2 (6 bases). The CDR3 consists of 14 residues. CDR1 and CDR2 (germline): SNHLY, FYNNEI. This CDR3 reads CASSGEAEYSEQFF. DNA for the CDR3: TGTGCCAGCAGTGGGGAGGCTGAGTACAGTGAGCAGTTCTTC. The variable domain in full, with the rest retrieved from reference TRBV2 and TRBJ2-1, is EPEVTQTPSHQVTQMGQEVILRCVPISNHLYFYWYRQILGQKVEFLVSFYNNEISEKSEIFDDQFSVERPDGSNFTLKIRSTKLEDSAMYFCASSGEAEYSEQFFGPGTRLTVL.

The chain is built from TRBV4-3 and TRBJ2-3; a possible D gene is TRBD2 (5 bases). The V end lost 2 bases, the J end lost 2 bases, and 8 bases lay between the germline ends. The CDR3 runs to 14 residues. Germline-derived CDR1 and CDR2 are LGHNA and YSLEER. The CDR3 coding sequence is TGCGCCAGCAGCCAAACTAGATCCACAGATACGCAGTATTTT. Translated, it gives CASSQTRSTDTQYF.

The chain links TRBV4-1 to TRBJ2-3, with unresolved D. The germline V gene encodes CDR1 MGHRA and CDR2 YSYEKL. The length of the CDR3 is 14 residues. Trimming took 1 base from V and 3 from J, leaving 8 bases between them. This CDR3 is CASSQGFATDTQYF. The CDR3 region has the DNA TGCGCCAGCAGCCAAGGCTTCGCGACAGATACGCAGTATTTT.

This clone was picked up one time. This sequence joins TRBV15 and TRBJ2-2, with D possibly matching TRBD2 (6 bases). The CDR3 loop spans 12 amino acids. Germline lookup yields CDR1 LNHNV and CDR2 YYDKDF (reference sequence). The V end was cut by 3 bases, the J end by 7 bases, with 6 bases between. The CDR3 DNA follows: TGTGCCACCAGCAGCGGGGGCGGGGAGCTGTTTTTT. This gives the protein CATSSGGGELFF.

The rearrangement uses TRBV27 and TRBJ2-1; D not resolved. Germline values: CDR1 MNHEY, CDR2 SMNVEV (reference sequence). This CDR3 region has 12 residues. V was trimmed by 6 bases and J by 2 bases, leaving 5 bases between them. The DNA of the CDR3 is TGTGCCAGCAGCCTGGCCTACAATGAGCAGTTCTTC. Translated, it gives CASSLAYNEQFF.

J is TRBJ1-1 and V is TRBV27; 8 bases match TRBD1. CDR3 length: 15 amino acids. Looked up from germline, CDR1 is MNHEY and CDR2 is SMNVEV (reference sequence). The V gene end was trimmed by 7 bases and the J gene end by 1 base; junction bases not matched to a gene: 8. CDR3 in amino acids: CASIPWTGKNTEAFF. CDR3 in DNA: TGTGCCAGCATTCCCTGGACAGGGAAGAACACTGAAGCTTTCTTT.

This clone is medium-sized (0.01 to 0.1%) in the sample. V and J are TRBV4-2 and TRBJ1-1; 12 nucleotides agree with TRBD1. Germline V gives CDR1 LGHNA, CDR2 YNFKEQ. The ends lost 1 base at V and 5 bases at J; junction bases unmatched: 2. There are 15 residues in the CDR3. The CDR3 DNA reads as TGTGCCAGCAGCCAAGGGGACAGGGGGCGGACTGAAGCTTTCTTT. Its translation: CASSQGDRGRTEAFF.

The chain carries TRBV18 and TRBJ1-1, with D perhaps matching TRBD1 (6 bases). The germline gives CDR1 KGHSH, CDR2 LQKENI. Trimming took off 3 bases at V and 4 bases at J, with 15 bases between the two ends. The CDR3 runs to 15 residues. CDR3 loop: CASSPWGVGGTEAFF. The DNA for the CDR3 is TGTGCCAGCTCACCCTGGGGAGTAGGGGGCACTGAAGCTTTCTTT.